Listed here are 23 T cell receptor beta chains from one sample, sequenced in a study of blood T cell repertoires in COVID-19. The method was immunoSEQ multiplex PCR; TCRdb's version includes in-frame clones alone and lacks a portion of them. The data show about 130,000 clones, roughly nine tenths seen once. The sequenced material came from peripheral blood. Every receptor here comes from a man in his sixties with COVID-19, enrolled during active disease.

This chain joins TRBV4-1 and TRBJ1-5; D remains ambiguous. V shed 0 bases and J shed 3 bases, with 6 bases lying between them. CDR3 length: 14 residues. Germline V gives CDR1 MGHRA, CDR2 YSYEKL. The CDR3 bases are TGCGCCAGCAGCCAAGATCGGGACAATCAGCCCCAGCATTTT. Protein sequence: CASSQDRDNQPQHF.

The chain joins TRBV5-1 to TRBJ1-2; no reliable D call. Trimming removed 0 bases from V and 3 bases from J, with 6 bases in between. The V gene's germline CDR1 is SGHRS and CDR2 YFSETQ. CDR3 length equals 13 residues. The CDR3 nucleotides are TGCGCCAGCAGCTTGGTCGTCGACTATGGCTACACCTTC. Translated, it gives CASSLVVDYGYTF.

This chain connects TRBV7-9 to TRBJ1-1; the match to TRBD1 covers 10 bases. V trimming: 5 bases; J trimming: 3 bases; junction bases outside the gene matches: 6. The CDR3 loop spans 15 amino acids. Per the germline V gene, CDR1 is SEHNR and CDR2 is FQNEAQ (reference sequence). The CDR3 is CASSPRDRGDTEAFF. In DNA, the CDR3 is TGTGCCAGCAGCCCCCGGGACAGGGGTGACACTGAAGCTTTCTTT. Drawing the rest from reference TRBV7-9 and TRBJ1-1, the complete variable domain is DTGVSQNPRHKITKRGQNVTFRCDPISEHNRLYWYRQTLGQGPEFLTYFQNEAQLEKSRLLSDRFSAERPKGSFSTLEIQRTEQGDSAMYLCASSPRDRGDTEAFFGQGTRLTVV.

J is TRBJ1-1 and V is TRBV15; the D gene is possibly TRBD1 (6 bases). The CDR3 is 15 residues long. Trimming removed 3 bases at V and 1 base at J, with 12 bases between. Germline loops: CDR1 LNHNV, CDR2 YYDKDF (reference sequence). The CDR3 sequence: CATSRGGRWNTEAFF. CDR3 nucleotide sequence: TGTGCCACCAGCAGGGGGGGGCGGTGGAACACTGAAGCTTTCTTT.

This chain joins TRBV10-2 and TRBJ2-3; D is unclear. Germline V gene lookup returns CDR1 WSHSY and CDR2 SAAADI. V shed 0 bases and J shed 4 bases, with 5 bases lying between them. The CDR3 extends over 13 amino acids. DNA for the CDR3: TGCGCCAGCAGTGAGTCTCCTGCAGATACGCAGTATTTT. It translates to CASSESPADTQYF.

The CDR3 region is CASRQTGGNQPQHF. The CDR3 DNA sequence: TGTGCCAGCAGGCAGACAGGGGGAAATCAGCCCCAGCATTTT. The rearrangement uses TRBV6-5 and TRBJ1-5, with TRBD1 matching 9 bases. Germline assignment: CDR1 MNHEY and CDR2 SVGAGI. V was pared by 6 bases and J by 4 bases, with 4 bases of the junction left unmatched. The CDR3 extends over 14 amino acids.

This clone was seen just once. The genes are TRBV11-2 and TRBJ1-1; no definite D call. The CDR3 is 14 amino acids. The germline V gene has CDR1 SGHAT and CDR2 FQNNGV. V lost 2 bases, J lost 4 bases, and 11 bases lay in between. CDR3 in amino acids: CASSLLLEGTEAFF. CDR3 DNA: TGTGCCAGCAGCTTATTGCTCGAGGGCACTGAAGCTTTCTTT.

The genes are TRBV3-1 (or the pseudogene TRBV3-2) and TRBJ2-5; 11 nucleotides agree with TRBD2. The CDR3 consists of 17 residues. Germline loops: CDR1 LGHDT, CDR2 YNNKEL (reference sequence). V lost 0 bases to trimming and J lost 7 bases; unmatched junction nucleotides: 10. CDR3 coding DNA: TGTGCCAGCAGCCAAGAAACTAGCGGGAGAACCGGGTGGACCCAGTACTTC. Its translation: CASSQETSGRTGWTQYF.

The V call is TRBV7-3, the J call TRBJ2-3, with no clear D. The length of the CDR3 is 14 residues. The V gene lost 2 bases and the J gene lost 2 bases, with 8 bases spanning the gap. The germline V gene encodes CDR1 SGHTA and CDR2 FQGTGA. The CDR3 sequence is CASSLDSDTDTQYF. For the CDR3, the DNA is TGTGCCAGCAGCTTAGACTCTGACACAGATACGCAGTATTTT.

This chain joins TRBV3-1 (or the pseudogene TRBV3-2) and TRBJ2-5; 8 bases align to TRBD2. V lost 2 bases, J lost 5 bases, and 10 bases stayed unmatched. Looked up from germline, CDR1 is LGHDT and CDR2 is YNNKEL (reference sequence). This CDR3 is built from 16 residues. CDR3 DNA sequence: TGTGCCAGCAGCCAAAACACGGGGGGGACTGAGGAGACCCAGTACTTC. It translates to CASSQNTGGTEETQYF.

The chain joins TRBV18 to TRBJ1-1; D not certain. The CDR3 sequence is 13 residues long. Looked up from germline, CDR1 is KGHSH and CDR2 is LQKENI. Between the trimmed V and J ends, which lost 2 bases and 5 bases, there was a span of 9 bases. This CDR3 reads CASSPAGATEAFF. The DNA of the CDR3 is TGTGCCAGCTCACCAGCGGGTGCGACTGAAGCTTTCTTT.

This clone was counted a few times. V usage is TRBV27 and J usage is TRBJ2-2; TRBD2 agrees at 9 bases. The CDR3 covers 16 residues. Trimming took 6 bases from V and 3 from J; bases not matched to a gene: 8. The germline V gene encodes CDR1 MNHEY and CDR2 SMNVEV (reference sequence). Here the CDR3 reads CASSTRREGHTGELFF. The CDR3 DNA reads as TGTGCCAGCAGCACCCGGCGGGAGGGCCACACCGGGGAGCTGTTTTTT.

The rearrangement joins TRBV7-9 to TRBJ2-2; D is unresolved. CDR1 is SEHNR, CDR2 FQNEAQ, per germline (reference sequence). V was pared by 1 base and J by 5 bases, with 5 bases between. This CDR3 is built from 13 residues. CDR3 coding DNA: TGTGCCAGCAGCTTAGGAGGTACCGGGGAGCTGTTTTTT. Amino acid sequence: CASSLGGTGELFF. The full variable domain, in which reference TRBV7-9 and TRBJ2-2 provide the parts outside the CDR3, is DTGVSQNPRHKITKRGQNVTFRCDPISEHNRLYWYRQTLGQGPEFLTYFQNEAQLEKSRLLSDRFSAERPKGSFSTLEIQRTEQGDSAMYLCASSLGGTGELFFGEGSRLTVL.

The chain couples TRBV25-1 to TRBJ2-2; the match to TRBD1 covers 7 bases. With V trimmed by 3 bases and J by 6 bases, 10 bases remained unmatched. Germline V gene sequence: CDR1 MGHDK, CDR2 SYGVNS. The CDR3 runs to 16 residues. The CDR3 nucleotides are TGTGCCAGCAGTGATTCACAGGGGTGGCGGGCCGGGGAGCTGTTTTTT. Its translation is CASSDSQGWRAGELFF.

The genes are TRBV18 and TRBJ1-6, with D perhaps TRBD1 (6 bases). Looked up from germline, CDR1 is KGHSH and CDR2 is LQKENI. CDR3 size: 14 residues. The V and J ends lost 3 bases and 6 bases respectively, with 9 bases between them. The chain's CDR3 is CASSPSRGNSPLHF. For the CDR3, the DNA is TGTGCCAGCTCACCCAGCAGGGGTAATTCACCCCTCCACTTT. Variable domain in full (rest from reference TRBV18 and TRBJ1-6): NAGVMQNPRHLVRRRGQEARLRCSPMKGHSHVYWYRQLPEEGLKFMVYLQKENIIDESGMPKERFSAEFPKEGPSILRIQQVVRGDSAAYFCASSPSRGNSPLHFGNGTRLTVT.

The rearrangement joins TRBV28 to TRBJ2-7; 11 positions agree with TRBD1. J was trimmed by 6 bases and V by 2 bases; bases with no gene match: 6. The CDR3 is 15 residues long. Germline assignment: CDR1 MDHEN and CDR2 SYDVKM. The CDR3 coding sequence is TGTGCCAGCAGTTTACCCGGACAGGGGGCGGGCGAGCAGTACTTC. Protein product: CASSLPGQGAGEQYF.

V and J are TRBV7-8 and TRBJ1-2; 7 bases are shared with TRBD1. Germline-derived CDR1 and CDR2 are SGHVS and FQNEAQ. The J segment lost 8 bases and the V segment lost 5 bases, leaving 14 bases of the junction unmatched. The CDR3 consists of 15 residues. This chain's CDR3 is CASSVVGGPSRGYTF. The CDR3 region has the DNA TGTGCCAGCAGCGTAGTAGGGGGCCCTTCTAGGGGCTACACCTTC.

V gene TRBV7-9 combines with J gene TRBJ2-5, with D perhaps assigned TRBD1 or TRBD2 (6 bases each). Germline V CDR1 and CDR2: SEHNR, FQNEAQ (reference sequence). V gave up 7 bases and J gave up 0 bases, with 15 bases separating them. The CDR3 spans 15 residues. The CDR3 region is CASTRGGGNQETQYF. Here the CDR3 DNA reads TGTGCCAGCACCAGGGGTGGGGGGAACCAAGAGACCCAGTACTTC. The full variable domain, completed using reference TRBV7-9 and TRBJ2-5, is DTGVSQNPRHKITKRGQNVTFRCDPISEHNRLYWYRQTLGQGPEFLTYFQNEAQLEKSRLLSDRFSAERPKGSFSTLEIQRTEQGDSAMYLCASTRGGGNQETQYFGPGTRLLVL.

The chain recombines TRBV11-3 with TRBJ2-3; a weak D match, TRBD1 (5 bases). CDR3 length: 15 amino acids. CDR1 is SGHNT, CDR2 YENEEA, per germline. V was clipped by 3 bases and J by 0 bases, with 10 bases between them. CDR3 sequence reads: CASSFDSASTDTQYF. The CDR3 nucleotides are TGTGCCAGCAGCTTCGACAGTGCTAGCACAGATACGCAGTATTTT.

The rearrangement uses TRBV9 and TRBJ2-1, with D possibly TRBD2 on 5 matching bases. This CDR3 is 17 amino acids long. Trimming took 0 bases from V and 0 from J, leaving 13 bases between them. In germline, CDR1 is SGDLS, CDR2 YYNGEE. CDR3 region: CASSVASRRSSYNEQFF. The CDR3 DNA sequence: TGTGCCAGCAGCGTAGCGTCGCGGAGGAGCTCCTACAATGAGCAGTTCTTC.

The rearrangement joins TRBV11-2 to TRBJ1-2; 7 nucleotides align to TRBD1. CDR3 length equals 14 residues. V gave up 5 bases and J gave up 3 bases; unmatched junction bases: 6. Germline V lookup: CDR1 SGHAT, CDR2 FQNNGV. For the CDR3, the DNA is TGTGCCAGCAGCCCCTATACAGGGGACTATGGCTACACCTTC. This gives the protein CASSPYTGDYGYTF.

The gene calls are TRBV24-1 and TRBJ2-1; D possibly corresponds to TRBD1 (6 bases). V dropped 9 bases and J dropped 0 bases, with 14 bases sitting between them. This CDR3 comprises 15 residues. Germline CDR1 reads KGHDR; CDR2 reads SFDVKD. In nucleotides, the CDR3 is TGTGCCACCTCTGGGGGCGCAAGCTCCTACAATGAGCAGTTCTTC. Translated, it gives CATSGGASSYNEQFF.

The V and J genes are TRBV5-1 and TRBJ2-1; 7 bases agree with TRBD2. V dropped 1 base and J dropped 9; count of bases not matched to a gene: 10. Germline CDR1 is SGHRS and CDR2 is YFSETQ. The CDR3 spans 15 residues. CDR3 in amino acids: CASSLWVGGPGEQFF. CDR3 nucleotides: TGCGCCAGCAGCTTGTGGGTGGGAGGGCCCGGTGAGCAGTTCTTC.